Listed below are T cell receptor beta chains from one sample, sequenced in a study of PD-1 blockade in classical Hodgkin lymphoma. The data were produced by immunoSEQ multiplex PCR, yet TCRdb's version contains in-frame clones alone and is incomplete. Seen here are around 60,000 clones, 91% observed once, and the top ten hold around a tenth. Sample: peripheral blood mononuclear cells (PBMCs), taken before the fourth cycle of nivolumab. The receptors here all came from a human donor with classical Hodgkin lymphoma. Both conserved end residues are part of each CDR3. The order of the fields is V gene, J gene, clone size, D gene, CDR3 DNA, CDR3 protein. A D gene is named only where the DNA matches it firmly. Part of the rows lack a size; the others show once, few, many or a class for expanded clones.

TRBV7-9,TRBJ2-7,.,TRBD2,TGTGCCAGCAGCTTCGCAACTAGCGGGGGAGGCGAGCAGTACTTC,CASSFATSGGGEQYF
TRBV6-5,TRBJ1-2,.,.,TGTGCCAGCCGGGAGGGAATATTCTATGGCTACACCTTC,CASREGIFYGYTF
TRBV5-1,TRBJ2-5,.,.,TGCGCCAGCCTCGAGGAGGGGGAGACCCAGTACTTC,CASLEEGETQYF
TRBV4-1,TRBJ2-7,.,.,TGCGCCAGCAGCCCCGGGTCTGAGGAGCAGTACTTC,CASSPGSEEQYF
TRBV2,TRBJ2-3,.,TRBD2,TGTGCCAGCCGCACCCGGGGGGGGCTGGGAGATACGCAGTATTTT,CASRTRGGLGDTQYF
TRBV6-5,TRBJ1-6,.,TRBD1,TGTGCCAGCACGACCGGGACAGCGTTTAATTCACCCCTCCACTTT,CASTTGTAFNSPLHF
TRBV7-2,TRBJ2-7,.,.,TGTGCCAGCAGCTTAGCCGGGACTCTTCCCTACGAGCAGTACTTC,CASSLAGTLPYEQYF
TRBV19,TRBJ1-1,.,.,TGTGCCAGTAGTATAGACGGTTCCTATGAAGCTTTCTTT,CASSIDGSYEAFF
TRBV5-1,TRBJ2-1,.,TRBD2,TGCGCCAGCAGCGTGACTAGCGGGGGTGCCAATGAGCAGTTCTTC,CASSVTSGGANEQFF
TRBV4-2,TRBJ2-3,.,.,TGTGCCAGCAGCCCCGATACAGCTACAGATACGCAGTATTTT,CASSPDTATDTQYF
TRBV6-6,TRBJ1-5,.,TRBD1,TGTGCCAGCAGTTATCCCCACAGGGGGCGAAGTCAGCCCCAGCATTTT,CASSYPHRGRSQPQHF
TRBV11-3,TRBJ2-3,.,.,TGTGCCAGCAGCCTCCGCTGGGGTGATACGCAGTATTTT,CASSLRWGDTQYF
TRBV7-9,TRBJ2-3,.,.,TGTGCCAGCAGCTTAGAAGGGGCCAGCACAGATACGCAGTATTTT,CASSLEGASTDTQYF
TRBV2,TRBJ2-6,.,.,TGTGCCACCGGAGGCTTTCACTCTGGGGCCAACGTCCTGACTTTC,CATGGFHSGANVLTF
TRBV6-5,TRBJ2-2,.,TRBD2,TGTGCCAGCTGGGGACTAGCGGGGCCACAAGGGGAGCTGTTTTTT,CASWGLAGPQGELFF
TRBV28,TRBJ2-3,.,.,TGTGCCAGCGGGAAACGTCGGGGGAACTCAGATACGCAGTATTTT,CASGKRRGNSDTQYF
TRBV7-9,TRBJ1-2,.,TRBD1,TGTGCCAGCAGCCTTCAGGGGGGGTATGGCTACACCTTC,CASSLQGGYGYTF
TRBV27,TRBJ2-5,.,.,TGTGCCAGCAGTAGTGGGGGACTGCTAAGCGAGACCCAGTACTTC,CASSSGGLLSETQYF
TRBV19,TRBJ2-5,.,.,TGTGCCAGTAGTATCGCGGGATCGGGGACCCAGTACTTC,CASSIAGSGTQYF
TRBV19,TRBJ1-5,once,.,TGTGCCAGTAGTAATCAGGGGTATAGCAATCAGCCCCAGCATTTT,CASSNQGYSNQPQHF
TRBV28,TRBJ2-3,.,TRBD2,TGTGCCAGCAGTTCGACTAGCGGGGTTAAACACTGGGATACGCAGTATTTT,CASSSTSGVKHWDTQYF
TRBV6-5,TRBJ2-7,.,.,TGTGCCAGCAGTTACTCGATTGGTGGGGGGGCTCTCGAGCAGTACTTC,CASSYSIGGGALEQYF
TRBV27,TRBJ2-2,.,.,TGTGCCAGCAGCCAAGGGGGGGTTCGGGAGCTGTTTTTT,CASSQGGVRELFF
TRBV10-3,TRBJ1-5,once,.,TGTGCCATCAGTGATTCTTTAGGGGAAGGTCAGCCCCAGCATTTT,CAISDSLGEGQPQHF